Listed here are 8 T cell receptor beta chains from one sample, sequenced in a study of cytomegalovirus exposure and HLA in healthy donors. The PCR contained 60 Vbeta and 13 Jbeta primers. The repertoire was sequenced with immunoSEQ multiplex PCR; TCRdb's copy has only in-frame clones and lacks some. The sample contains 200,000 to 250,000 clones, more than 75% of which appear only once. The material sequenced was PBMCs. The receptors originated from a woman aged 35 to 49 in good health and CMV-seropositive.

The CDR3 spells CASRTGMGEKLFF. As DNA, the CDR3 is TGTGCCAGCAGGACCGGCATGGGCGAAAAACTGTTTTTT. The chain is built from TRBV2 and TRBJ1-4; D is unclear. V was shortened by 6 bases and J by 8 bases, with 13 bases between the two germline ends. Germline V gives CDR1 SNHLY, CDR2 FYNNEI. The CDR3 runs to 13 residues.

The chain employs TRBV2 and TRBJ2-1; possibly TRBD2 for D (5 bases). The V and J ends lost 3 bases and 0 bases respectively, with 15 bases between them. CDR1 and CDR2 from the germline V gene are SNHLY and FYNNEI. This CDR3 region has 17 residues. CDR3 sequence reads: CASSELGLASSYNEQFF. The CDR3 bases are TGTGCCAGCAGTGAGTTAGGACTCGCGAGCTCCTACAATGAGCAGTTCTTC.

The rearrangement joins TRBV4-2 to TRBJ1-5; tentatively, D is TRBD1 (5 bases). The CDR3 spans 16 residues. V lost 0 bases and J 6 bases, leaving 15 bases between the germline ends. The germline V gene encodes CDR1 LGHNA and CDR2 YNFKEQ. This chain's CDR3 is CASSQDIRAARQPQHF. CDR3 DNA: TGTGCCAGCAGCCAAGATATCAGGGCGGCACGTCAGCCCCAGCATTTT.

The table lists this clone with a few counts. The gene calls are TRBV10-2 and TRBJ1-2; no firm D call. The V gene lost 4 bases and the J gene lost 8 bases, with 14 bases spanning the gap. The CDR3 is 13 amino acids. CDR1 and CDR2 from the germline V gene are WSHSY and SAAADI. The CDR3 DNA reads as TGCGCCAGCAGTGGGGCGGAGGGCCAAGGCTACACCTTC. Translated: CASSGAEGQGYTF.

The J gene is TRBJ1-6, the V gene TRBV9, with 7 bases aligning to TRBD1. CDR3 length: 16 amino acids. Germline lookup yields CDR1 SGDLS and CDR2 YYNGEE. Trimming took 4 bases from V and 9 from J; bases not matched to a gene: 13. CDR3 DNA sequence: TGTGCCAGCAGCCTACGGGACAGACTTACTCGTTCACCCCTCCACTTT. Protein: CASSLRDRLTRSPLHF. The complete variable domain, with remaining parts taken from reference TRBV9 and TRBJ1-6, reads DSGVTQTPKHLITATGQRVTLRCSPRSGDLSVYWYQQSLDQGLQFLIQYYNGEERAKGNILERFSAQQFPDLHSELNLSSLELGDSALYFCASSLRDRLTRSPLHFGNGTRLTVT.

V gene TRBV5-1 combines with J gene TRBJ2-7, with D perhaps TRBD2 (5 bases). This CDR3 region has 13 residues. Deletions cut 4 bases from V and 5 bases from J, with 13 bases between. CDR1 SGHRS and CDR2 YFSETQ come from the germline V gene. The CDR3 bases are TGCGCCAGCAGCCCACGTATCGGGGACGAGCAGTACTTC. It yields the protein CASSPRIGDEQYF. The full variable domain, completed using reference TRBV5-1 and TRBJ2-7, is KAGVTQTPRYLIKTRGQQVTLSCSPISGHRSVSWYQQTPGQGLQFLFEYFSETQRNKGNFPGRFSGRQFSNSRSEMNVSTLELGDSALYLCASSPRIGDEQYFGPGTRLTVT.

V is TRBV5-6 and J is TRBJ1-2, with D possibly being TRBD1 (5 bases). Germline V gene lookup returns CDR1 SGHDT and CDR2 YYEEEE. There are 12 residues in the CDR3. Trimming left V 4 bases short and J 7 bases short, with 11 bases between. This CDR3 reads CASSLGLGGYTF. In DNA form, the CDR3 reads TGTGCCAGCAGCCTGGGACTAGGTGGCTACACCTTC.

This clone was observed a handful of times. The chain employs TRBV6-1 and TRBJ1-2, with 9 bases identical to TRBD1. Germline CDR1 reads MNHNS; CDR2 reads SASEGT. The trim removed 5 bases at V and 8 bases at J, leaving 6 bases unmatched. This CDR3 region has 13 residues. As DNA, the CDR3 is TGTGCCAGCAGTCCCGACAGGGGGGGAGGCTACACCTTC. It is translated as CASSPDRGGGYTF.